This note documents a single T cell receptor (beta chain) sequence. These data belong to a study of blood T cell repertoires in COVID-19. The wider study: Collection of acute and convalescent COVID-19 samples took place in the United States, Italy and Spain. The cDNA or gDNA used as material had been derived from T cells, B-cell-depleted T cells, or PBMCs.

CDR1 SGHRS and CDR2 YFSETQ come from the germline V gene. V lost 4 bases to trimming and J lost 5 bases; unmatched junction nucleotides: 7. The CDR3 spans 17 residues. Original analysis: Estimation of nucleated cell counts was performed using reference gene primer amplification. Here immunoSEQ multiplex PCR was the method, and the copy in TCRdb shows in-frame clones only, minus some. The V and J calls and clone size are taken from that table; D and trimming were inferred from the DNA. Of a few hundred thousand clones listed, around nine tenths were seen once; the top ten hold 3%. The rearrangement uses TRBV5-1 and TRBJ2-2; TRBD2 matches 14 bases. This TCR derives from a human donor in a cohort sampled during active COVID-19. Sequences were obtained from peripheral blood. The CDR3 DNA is TGCGCCAGCAGCCTGATCGGGACTAGCGGGAGAACCGGGGAGCTGTTTTTT. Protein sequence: CASSLIGTSGRTGELFF.